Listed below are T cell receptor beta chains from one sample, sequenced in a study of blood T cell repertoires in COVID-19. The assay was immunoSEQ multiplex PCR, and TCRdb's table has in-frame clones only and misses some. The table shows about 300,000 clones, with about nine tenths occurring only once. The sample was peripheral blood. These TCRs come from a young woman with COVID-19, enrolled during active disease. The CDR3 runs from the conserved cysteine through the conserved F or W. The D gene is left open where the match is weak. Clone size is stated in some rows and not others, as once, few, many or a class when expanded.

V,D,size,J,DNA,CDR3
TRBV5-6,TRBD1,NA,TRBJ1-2,TGTGCCAGCAGCTTAGGGGGACAGGAGAGGGGCTACACCTTC,CASSLGGQERGYTF
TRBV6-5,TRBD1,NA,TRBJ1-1,TGTGCCAGCAGCCCGGGACAGACCATGAACACTGAAGCTTTCTTT,CASSPGQTMNTEAFF
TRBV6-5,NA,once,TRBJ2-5,TGTGCCAGCAGATTCACAGCCCCGGGGGAGACCCAGTACTTC,CASRFTAPGETQYF
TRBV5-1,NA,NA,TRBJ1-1,TGCGCCAGCAAGGGGGACACTGAAGCTTTCTTT,CASKGDTEAFF
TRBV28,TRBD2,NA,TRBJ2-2,TGTGCCAGCAGTGAGGCGGGGGTGAACACCGGGGAGCTGTTTTTT,CASSEAGVNTGELFF
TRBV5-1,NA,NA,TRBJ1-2,TGCGCCAGCAGCGTGCCGGCGGACAGCCTCTATGGCTACACCTTC,CASSVPADSLYGYTF
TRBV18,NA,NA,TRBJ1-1,TGTGCCAGCTCACCGGAGAAGGAAGCTTTCTTT,CASSPEKEAFF
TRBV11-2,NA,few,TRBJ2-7,TGTGCCAGCAGTCCTGGGCTCACCTACGAGCAGTACTTC,CASSPGLTYEQYF
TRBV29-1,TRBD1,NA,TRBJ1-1,TGCAGCGTTGCAACAGGGGGAACTGAAGCTTTCTTT,CSVATGGTEAFF
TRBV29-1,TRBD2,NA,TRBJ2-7,TGCAGCGTAACTGGGAGGGATCGGGCCTACGAGCAGTACTTC,CSVTGRDRAYEQYF
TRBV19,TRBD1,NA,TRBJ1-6,TGTGCCAGTAGTACCGGACAGGGACGATCACCCCTCCACTTT,CASSTGQGRSPLHF
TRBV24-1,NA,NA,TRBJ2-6,TGTGCCACCAGTGTGTCAGGGGTTGGGGCCAACGTCCTGACTTTC,CATSVSGVGANVLTF
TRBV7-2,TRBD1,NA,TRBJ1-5,TGTGCCAGCAGCTCGGGACAGGGATGGTCCCAGCATTTT,CASSSGQGWSQHF
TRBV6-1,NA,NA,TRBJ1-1,TGTGCCAGCAGTGAAAAGACAAACATGAACACTGAAGCTTTCTTT,CASSEKTNMNTEAFF
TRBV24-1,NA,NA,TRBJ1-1,TGTGCCACCAGGAGTTTGGCGGAAAACACTGAAGCTTTCTTT,CATRSLAENTEAFF
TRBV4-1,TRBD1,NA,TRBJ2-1,TGCGCCAGCAGCCAAGACCGGGACAGGGGGACCAATGAGCAGTTCTTC,CASSQDRDRGTNEQFF
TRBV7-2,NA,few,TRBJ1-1,TGTGCCAGCAGCTTAGGCCCCATCAGGGTGAACACTGAAGCTTTCTTT,CASSLGPIRVNTEAFF
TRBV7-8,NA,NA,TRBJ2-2,TGTGCCAGCAGCCCTAACGGCCAGGGGAGCACCGGGGAGCTGTTTTTT,CASSPNGQGSTGELFF
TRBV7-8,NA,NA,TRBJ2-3,TGTGCCAGCAGCTTAGCACAGGCGGCAGATACGCAGTATTTT,CASSLAQAADTQYF
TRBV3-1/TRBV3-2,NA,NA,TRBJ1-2,TGTGCCAGCAGCCAAGGGAGGCTTCCTGGATATGGCTACACCTTC,CASSQGRLPGYGYTF
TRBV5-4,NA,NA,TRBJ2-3,TGTGCCAGCAGCTTGGCCGGGCGGCAGGGTGGCCCAGATACGCAGTATTTT,CASSLAGRQGGPDTQYF
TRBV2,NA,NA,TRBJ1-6,TGTGCCAGCAGTGCCTACAGGGTTGATTCACCCCTCCACTTT,CASSAYRVDSPLHF
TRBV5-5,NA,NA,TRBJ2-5,TGTGCCAGCAGCTTCAGAGGTCCAGGGGAGACCCAGTACTTC,CASSFRGPGETQYF
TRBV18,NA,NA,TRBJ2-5,TGTGCCAGCTCACCGTCGAGCAAAGAGACCCAGTACTTC,CASSPSSKETQYF
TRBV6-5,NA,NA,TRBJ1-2,TGTGCCTCCTCTCCCGGGACAATCTATGGCTACACCTTC,CASSPGTIYGYTF
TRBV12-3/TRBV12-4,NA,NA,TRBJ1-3,TGTGCCAGCAGTCCGACAGCCGGAAACACCATATATTTT,CASSPTAGNTIYF
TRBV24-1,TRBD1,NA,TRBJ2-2,TGTGCCACCAGTGAGGGACAGGGCTTAGCCGGGGAGCTGTTTTTT,CATSEGQGLAGELFF